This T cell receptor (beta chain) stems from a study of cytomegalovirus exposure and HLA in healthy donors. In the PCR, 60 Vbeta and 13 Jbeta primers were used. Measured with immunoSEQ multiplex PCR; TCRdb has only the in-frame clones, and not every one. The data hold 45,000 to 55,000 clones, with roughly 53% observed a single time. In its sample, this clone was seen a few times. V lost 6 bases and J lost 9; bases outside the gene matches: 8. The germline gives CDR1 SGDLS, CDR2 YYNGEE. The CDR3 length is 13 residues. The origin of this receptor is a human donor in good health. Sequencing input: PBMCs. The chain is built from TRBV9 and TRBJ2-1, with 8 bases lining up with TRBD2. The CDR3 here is CASNRGGAVEQFF. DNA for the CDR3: TGTGCCAGCAACCGGGGGGGGGCGGTTGAGCAGTTCTTC.